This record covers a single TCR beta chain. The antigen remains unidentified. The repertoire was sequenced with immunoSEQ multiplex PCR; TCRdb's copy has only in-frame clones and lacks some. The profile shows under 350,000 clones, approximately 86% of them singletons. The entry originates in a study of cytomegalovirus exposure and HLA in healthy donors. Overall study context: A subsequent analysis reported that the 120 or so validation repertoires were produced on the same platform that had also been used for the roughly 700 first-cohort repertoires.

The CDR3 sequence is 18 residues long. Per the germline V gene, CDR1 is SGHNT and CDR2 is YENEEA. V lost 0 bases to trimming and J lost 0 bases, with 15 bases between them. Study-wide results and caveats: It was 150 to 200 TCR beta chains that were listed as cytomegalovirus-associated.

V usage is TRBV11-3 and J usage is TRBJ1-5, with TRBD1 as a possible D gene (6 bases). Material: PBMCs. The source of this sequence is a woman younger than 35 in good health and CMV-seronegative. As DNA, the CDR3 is TGTGCCAGCAGCTTAGATCCCCCGGGACACGATAGCAATCAGCCCCAGCATTTT. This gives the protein CASSLDPPGHDSNQPQHF.